This T cell receptor beta chain was captured in a study of T cells in Graves' hyperthyroidism and ophthalmopathy. This clonotype was recorded at least ten times. Its antigen remains unidentified. General study findings and limits: The model foresaw ophthalmopathy a median 6.5 months prior to onset.

Patients between 18 and 65 years old had hyperthyroidism, newly diagnosed and lasting under 2 months. Each diagnosis was grounded in clinical symptoms, serum thyroxine and TRAb, thyroid ultrasound, and orbital computed tomography. Fresh peripheral blood, approximately 9.6 ml, yielded the PBMCs. TCR beta CDR3 region amplification was performed from RNA transcripts. HTBI primers drove first-round RT-PCR of the TCR CDR3. A single record per CDR3 protein comes from TCRdb applying MiXCR to the multiplex PCR reads. The data contain around 720,000 distinct CDR3 sequences, just over 35% of them singletons. Sequenced input: blood. This TCR was sampled from a woman aged 40-49 years with Graves' hyperthyroidism.

The CDR3 loop reads CSASGTEFYEQYF. CDR3 in DNA: TGCAGTGCTAGCGGGACGGAGTTTTACGAGCAGTACTTC. The chain employs TRBV20-1 and TRBJ2-7; D may match TRBD1 or TRBD2 (5 bases each). CDR1 DFQATT and CDR2 SNEGSKA come from the germline V gene (reference sequence). This CDR3 region has 13 residues. Trimming pared 3 bases from V and 4 bases from J, leaving 13 bases between.